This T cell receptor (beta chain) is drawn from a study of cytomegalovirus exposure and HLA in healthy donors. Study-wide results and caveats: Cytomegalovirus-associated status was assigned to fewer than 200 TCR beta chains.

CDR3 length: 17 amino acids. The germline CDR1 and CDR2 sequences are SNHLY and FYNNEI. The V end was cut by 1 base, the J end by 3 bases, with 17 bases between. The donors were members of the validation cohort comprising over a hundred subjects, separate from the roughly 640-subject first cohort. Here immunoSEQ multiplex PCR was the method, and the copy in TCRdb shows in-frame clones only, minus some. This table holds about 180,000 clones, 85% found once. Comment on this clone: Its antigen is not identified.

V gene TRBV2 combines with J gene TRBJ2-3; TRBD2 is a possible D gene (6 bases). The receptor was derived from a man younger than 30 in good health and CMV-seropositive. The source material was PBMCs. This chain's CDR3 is CASSEGRDSPETDTQYF. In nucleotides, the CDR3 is TGTGCCAGCAGTGAAGGAAGGGACTCCCCCGAGACAGATACGCAGTATTTT.